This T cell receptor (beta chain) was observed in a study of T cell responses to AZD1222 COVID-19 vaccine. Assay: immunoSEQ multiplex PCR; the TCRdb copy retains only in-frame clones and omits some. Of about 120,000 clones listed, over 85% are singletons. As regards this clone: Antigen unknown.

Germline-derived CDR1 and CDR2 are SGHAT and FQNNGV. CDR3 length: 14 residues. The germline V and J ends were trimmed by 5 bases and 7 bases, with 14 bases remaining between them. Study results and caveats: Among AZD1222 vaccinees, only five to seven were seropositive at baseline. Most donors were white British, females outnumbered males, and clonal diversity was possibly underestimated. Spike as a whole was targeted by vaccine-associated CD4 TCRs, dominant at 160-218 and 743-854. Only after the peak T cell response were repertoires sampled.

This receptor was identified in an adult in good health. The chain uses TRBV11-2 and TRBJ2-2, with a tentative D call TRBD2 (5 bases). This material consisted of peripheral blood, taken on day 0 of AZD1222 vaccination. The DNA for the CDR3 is TGTGCCAGCAGCAAAAATTCGGCGGGCGGGGAGCTGTTTTTT. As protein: CASSKNSAGGELFF.